The T cell receptor (beta chain) described here comes from a study of glioma-infiltrating T cells. The iRepertoire nested amplicon-rescue multiplex PCR amplified TCR alpha and beta CDR3s from RNA. One-step reverse transcription and amplification started from about 100-400 ng of tissue mRNA or PBMC total RNA. Via MiXCR, TCRdb re-called the multiplex PCR reads, giving one row per CDR3 protein. The sample contains about 140,000 distinct CDR3 sequences, around 40% of which appear only once. General observations from the study: Non-neoplastic patients had below-expected tissue-blood divergence, while all gliomas exceeded expectation. CDR3 overlap between tissue and blood was very small.

The CDR3 loop spans 13 amino acids. Per germline, CDR1 SGHRS and CDR2 YFSETQ. Trimming stripped 0 bases from V and 6 bases from J, with 9 bases between. Notes on this clonotype: Its specificity is unknown.

The source of this sequence is a human donor with low-grade glioma or glioblastoma, undergoing nonglioma brain surgery, or in good health (not recorded which). The sequenced material came from glioma tissue, nonneoplastic brain tissue, or PBMCs (not recorded which). This chain links TRBV5-1 with TRBJ1-2; D not certain. The CDR3 region has the DNA TGCGCCAGCAGCTTGGATGTGGGCGATGGCTACACCTTC. This codes for CASSLDVGDGYTF.